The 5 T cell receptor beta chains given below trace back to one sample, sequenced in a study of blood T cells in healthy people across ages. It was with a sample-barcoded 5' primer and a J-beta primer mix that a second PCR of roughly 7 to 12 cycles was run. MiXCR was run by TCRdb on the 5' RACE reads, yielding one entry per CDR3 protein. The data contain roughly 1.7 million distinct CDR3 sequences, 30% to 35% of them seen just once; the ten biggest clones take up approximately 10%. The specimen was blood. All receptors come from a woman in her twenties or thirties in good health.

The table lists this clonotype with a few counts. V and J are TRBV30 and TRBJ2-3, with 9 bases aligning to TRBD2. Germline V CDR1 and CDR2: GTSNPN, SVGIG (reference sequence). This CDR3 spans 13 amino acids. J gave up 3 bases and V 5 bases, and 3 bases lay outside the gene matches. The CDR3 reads CAWRLAATDTQYF. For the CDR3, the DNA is TGTGCCTGGCGACTAGCGGCTACAGATACGCAGTATTTT.

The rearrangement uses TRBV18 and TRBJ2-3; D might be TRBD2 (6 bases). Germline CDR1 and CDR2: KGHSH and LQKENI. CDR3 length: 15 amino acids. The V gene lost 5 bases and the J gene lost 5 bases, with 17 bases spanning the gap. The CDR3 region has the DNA TGTGCCAGCTCAGAAGCACCGGGACTCCAAGATACGCAGTATTTT. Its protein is CASSEAPGLQDTQYF.

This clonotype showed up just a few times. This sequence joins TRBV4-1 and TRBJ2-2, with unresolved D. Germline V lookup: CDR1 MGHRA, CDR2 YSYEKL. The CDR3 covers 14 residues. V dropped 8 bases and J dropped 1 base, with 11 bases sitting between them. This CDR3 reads CASRPPGNTGELFF. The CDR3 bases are TGCGCCAGCCGCCCCCCGGGGAACACCGGGGAGCTGTTTTTT.

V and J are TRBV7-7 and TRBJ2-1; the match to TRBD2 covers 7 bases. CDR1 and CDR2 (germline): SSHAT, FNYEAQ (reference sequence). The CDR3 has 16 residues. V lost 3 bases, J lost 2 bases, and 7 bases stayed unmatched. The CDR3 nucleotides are TGTGCCAGCAGCTTGTCCGGGACTACCGCCTACAATGAGCAGTTCTTC. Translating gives CASSLSGTTAYNEQFF.

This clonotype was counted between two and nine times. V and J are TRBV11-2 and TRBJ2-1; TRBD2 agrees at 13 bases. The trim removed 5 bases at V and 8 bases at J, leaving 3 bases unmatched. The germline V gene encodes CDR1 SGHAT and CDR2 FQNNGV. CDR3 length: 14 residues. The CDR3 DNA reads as TGTGCCAGCAGCCGACTAGCGGGAGGCTATGAGCAGTTCTTC. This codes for CASSRLAGGYEQFF.